A single sample is the source of the 32 T cell receptor beta chains below, sequenced in a study of response to subunit inactivated influenza vaccine. TCRdb processed the RT-PCR reads anew with MiXCR; each CDR3 protein has one entry. Of about 650,000 distinct CDR3 sequences in the sample, approximately 15% are singletons; the top ten hold about 7.6%. The material sequenced was PBMCs from blood, taken about 14 days before vaccination. The receptors derive from a middle-aged man who received an inactivated influenza vaccine.

The V call is TRBV4-1, the J call TRBJ2-5; D unresolved. Germline values: CDR1 MGHRA, CDR2 YSYEKL. The CDR3 is made up of 17 amino acids. The ends were cut back, 0 bases at V and 2 bases at J, with 16 bases in the middle. The CDR3 DNA reads TGCGCCAGCAGCCAAGAGCCCGTCGGGCAGCCGCAAGAGACCCAGTACTTC. This translates into CASSQEPVGQPQETQYF.

Worth noting for this clonotype: Compared with germline, one end of the junction differs, possibly owing to a read error. V usage is TRBV11-2 and J usage is TRBJ2-3; 9 nucleotides align to TRBD1. There are 16 residues in the CDR3. In germline, CDR1 is SGHAT, CDR2 FQNNGV. The chain's CDR3 is CASSQTTGGLTDAQYF. The CDR3 DNA is TGTGCCAGCAGCCAGACGACAGGGGGTCTCACAGATGCGCAGTATTTT.

The V call is TRBV11-2, the J call TRBJ1-5, with 7 bases fitting TRBD1. CDR1 and CDR2 from the germline V gene are SGHAT and FQNNGV. V gave up 4 bases and J gave up 0 bases; unmatched junction bases: 3. The CDR3 is 15 residues long. The chain's CDR3 is CASSYTGDSNQPQHF. Here the CDR3 DNA reads TGTGCCAGCAGCTACACAGGGGATAGCAATCAGCCCCAGCATTTT.

This clonotype was seen a handful of times. The J gene is TRBJ2-2, the V gene TRBV15; weak D call: TRBD2 (6 bases). The germline gives CDR1 LNHNV, CDR2 YYDKDF (reference sequence). The CDR3 has 15 amino acids. Trimming cost V 1 base and J 5 bases, with 11 bases left between them. In DNA, the CDR3 is TGTGCCACCAGCAGAGGTCCAGGGAGGACCGGGGAGCTGTTTTTT. The encoded protein is CATSRGPGRTGELFF.

This clonotype has just a few counts. The J gene is TRBJ1-6, the V gene TRBV4-3, with D uncertain. Trimming took 0 bases from V and 0 from J, leaving 3 bases between them. Germline loops: CDR1 LGHNA, CDR2 YSLEER. This CDR3 comprises 15 residues. The CDR3, as DNA: TGCGCCAGCAGCCAAGATCGCTCCTATAATTCACCCCTCCACTTT. Translated, it gives CASSQDRSYNSPLHF.

CDR3 DNA sequence: TGTGCCAGCTCGGGACCAGGAGAGCAGTACTTC. Translating gives CASSGPGEQYF. This chain connects TRBV12-3 or TRBV12-4 to TRBJ2-7; D may match TRBD1 or TRBD2 (5 bases each). CDR3 length: 11 amino acids. V gave up 8 bases and J gave up 7 bases, with 12 bases separating them.

This clonotype was recorded many times. The J gene is TRBJ2-7, the V gene TRBV20-1; 11 nucleotides align to TRBD2. CDR3 length equals 14 residues. The germline V gene has CDR1 DFQATT and CDR2 SNEGSKA (reference sequence). V was clipped by 6 bases and J by 6 bases; unmatched bases: 10. CDR3 region: CSAPISGRGSEQYF. CDR3 nucleotide sequence: TGCAGTGCCCCTATTAGCGGGAGGGGCTCCGAGCAGTACTTC.

The gene calls are TRBV20-1 and TRBJ2-1, with 10 bases matching TRBD2. CDR1 and CDR2 from the germline V gene are DFQATT and SNEGSKA (reference sequence). Germline trimming cut 6 bases from V and 5 bases from J; bases unmatched to any gene: 13. This CDR3 is 16 amino acids long. The CDR3 DNA is TGCAGTGCGGGATACAGCGGGACTAGCGTCCACAATGAGCAGTTCTTC. Its translation: CSAGYSGTSVHNEQFF.

The sample holds a few counts of this clonotype. The chain carries TRBV7-2 and TRBJ2-3; D may be TRBD2 (6 bases). V was cut by 1 base and J by 3 bases, with 14 bases left in between. This CDR3 comprises 16 residues. CDR1 is SGHTA and CDR2 is FQGNSA in the germline V gene. The chain's CDR3 is CASSLVRGFGTDTQYF. The CDR3 DNA sequence: TGTGCCAGCAGCTTAGTTCGGGGGTTTGGTACAGATACGCAGTATTTT.

The sample holds many counts of this clonotype. V and J are TRBV4-2 and TRBJ2-5, with D uncertain. The germline gives CDR1 LGHNA, CDR2 YNFKEQ. The CDR3 totals 13 residues. Trimming left V 1 base short and J 5 bases short, with 8 bases between. The CDR3 loop is CASSQARAETQYF. The CDR3 DNA reads TGTGCCAGCAGCCAAGCCCGGGCGGAGACCCAGTACTTC.

The chain links TRBV20-1 to TRBJ2-2; no firm D call. The CDR3 length is 13 residues. Germline V gene data show CDR1 as DFQATT and CDR2 as SNEGSKA (reference sequence). Trimming stripped 0 bases from V and 6 bases from J, with 8 bases between. In nucleotides, the CDR3 is TGCAGTGCTAGAGATCGCGTCGCCGGGGAGCTGTTTTTT. Protein sequence: CSARDRVAGELFF.

The chain links TRBV20-1 to TRBJ2-1; tentatively, D is TRBD2 (7 bases). The CDR3 length is 15 residues. Deletions cut 4 bases from V and 4 bases from J, with 17 bases between. Looked up from germline, CDR1 is DFQATT and CDR2 is SNEGSKA (reference sequence). The CDR3 coding sequence is TGCAGTGCTATGGGGGGGGCCCTCGGATACAATGAGCAGTTCTTC. Translated: CSAMGGALGYNEQFF.

The V and J genes are TRBV24-1 and TRBJ2-5; TRBD2 agrees at 8 bases. This CDR3 contains 15 residues. After removal of 6 bases from V and 1 base from J, the junction contained 6 bases not matched to a gene. Germline V gene data show CDR1 as KGHDR and CDR2 as SFDVKD. The DNA for the CDR3 is TGTGCCACCAGTAGCGGGGGAGTATCCCAAGAGACCCAGTACTTC. This sequence encodes CATSSGGVSQETQYF.

V usage is TRBV7-6 and J usage is TRBJ1-3, with D tentatively TRBD1 (5 bases). V lost 2 bases to trimming and J lost 2 bases, with 10 bases between them. The CDR3 length is 15 residues. CDR1 is SGHVS and CDR2 is FNYEAQ in the germline V gene. The CDR3 reads CASSLNWGTGNTIYF. CDR3 DNA sequence: TGTGCCAGCAGCTTAAACTGGGGGACTGGAAACACCATATATTTT.

This chain uses TRBV5-1 with TRBJ2-3, with TRBD2 matching 12 bases. The germline CDR1 and CDR2 sequences are SGHRS and YFSETQ. The CDR3 loop spans 18 amino acids. V shed 0 bases, J shed 7 bases, and the junction held 12 bases outside the gene matches. The CDR3 DNA reads as TGCGCCAGCAGCTTGGCCGTGGCTAGCGGGGGGGCCGTAAATACGCAGTATTTT. Its protein product is CASSLAVASGGAVNTQYF.

The chain couples TRBV11-2 to TRBJ2-1, with 8 nucleotides matching TRBD2. Germline CDR1 and CDR2: SGHAT and FQNNGV. Trimming took 0 bases from V and 9 from J; bases not matched to a gene: 4. This CDR3 spans 14 amino acids. The DNA for the CDR3 is TGTGCCAGCAGCTTAGATCGGGCGGGAGGTGAGCAGTTCTTC. The encoded protein is CASSLDRAGGEQFF.

CDR3 sequence: CASSGGSGGSSTDTQYF. The CDR3 DNA reads as TGCGCCAGCAGCGGGGGGTCCGGCGGGAGTAGCACAGATACGCAGTATTTT. The chain couples TRBV5-1 to TRBJ2-3; 7 nucleotides agree with TRBD2. With 4 bases clipped from V and 0 bases from J, the junction kept 11 bases outside the gene matches. CDR1 and CDR2 (germline): SGHRS, YFSETQ. The CDR3 covers 17 residues.

This clonotype was counted many times. This chain links TRBV5-1 with TRBJ2-2; D is undetermined. The CDR3 totals 15 residues. Germline V CDR1 and CDR2: SGHRS, YFSETQ. V was trimmed by 6 bases and J by 0 bases, leaving 12 bases between them. The CDR3, as DNA: TGCGCCAGCACCCTTTCGACATCGAACACCGGGGAGCTGTTTTTT. It codes for CASTLSTSNTGELFF.

The rearrangement links TRBV5-1 to TRBJ2-2; maybe TRBD1 (5 bases). The germline V gene has CDR1 SGHRS and CDR2 YFSETQ. V was cut by 0 bases and J by 0 bases, with 9 bases left in between. The CDR3 has 16 amino acids. The CDR3 sequence is CASSLVGHSNTGELFF. Written as DNA, the CDR3 is TGCGCCAGCAGCTTGGTTGGACACTCGAACACCGGGGAGCTGTTTTTT.

V gene TRBV20-1 combines with J gene TRBJ2-7; the match to TRBD2 covers 15 bases. This CDR3 has 16 residues. The V gene end was trimmed by 1 base and the J gene end by 5 bases; junction bases not matched to a gene: 6. The germline V gene encodes CDR1 DFQATT and CDR2 SNEGSKA (reference sequence). CDR3 sequence: CSARGGLAGGVHEQYF. In nucleotides, the CDR3 is TGCAGTGCTAGAGGCGGACTAGCGGGGGGGGTACACGAGCAGTACTTC.

This chain uses TRBV2 with TRBJ2-5; D is undetermined. The CDR3 spans 15 residues. The V gene lost 4 bases and the J gene lost 0 bases, with 12 bases spanning the gap. Germline CDR1 is SNHLY and CDR2 is FYNNEI. CDR3 protein: CASSGPLRNQETQYF. The CDR3 DNA reads TGTGCCAGCAGTGGGCCCCTCAGGAACCAAGAGACCCAGTACTTC. Looking up the rest from reference TRBV2 and TRBJ2-5 gives the full variable domain: EPEVTQTPSHQVTQMGQEVILRCVPISNHLYFYWYRQILGQKVEFLVSFYNNEISEKSEIFDDQFSVERPDGSNFTLKIRSTKLEDSAMYFCASSGPLRNQETQYFGPGTRLLVL.

This clonotype was detected many times. The genes are TRBV2 and TRBJ1-2; 7 nucleotides agree with TRBD1. The V and J ends lost 5 bases and 2 bases, in that order; junction bases with no gene match: 14. The CDR3 is made up of 17 amino acids. CDR1 and CDR2 from the germline V gene are SNHLY and FYNNEI. The CDR3 loop reads CASSSLPTGTANYGYTF. The CDR3 region has the DNA TGTGCCAGCAGTTCGCTCCCGACCGGGACAGCAAACTATGGCTACACCTTC.

This clonotype was counted a few times. The chain combines TRBV7-9 with TRBJ1-1; the D gene is possibly TRBD1 (5 bases). The V gene's germline CDR1 is SEHNR and CDR2 FQNEAQ (reference sequence). CDR3 length equals 9 residues. V was pared by 8 bases and J by 7 bases, with 5 bases between. CDR3 protein: CASGGEAFF. In DNA form, the CDR3 reads TGTGCCAGCGGGGGTGAAGCTTTCTTT.

This rearrangement joins TRBV5-1 to TRBJ2-2; 7 nucleotides match TRBD2. V trimming: 7 bases; J trimming: 5 bases; junction bases outside the gene matches: 5. The CDR3 extends over 13 amino acids. Germline CDR1 reads SGHRS; CDR2 reads YFSETQ. This CDR3 reads CASLRAGTGELFF. The CDR3 DNA follows: TGCGCCAGCTTACGAGCGGGGACCGGGGAGCTGTTTTTT.

On this clonotype: An end of the junction does not agree with germline; a read error may underlie this. The chain joins TRBV29-1 to TRBJ2-7; 9 nucleotides match TRBD1. The CDR3 consists of 17 residues. Germline V gene data show CDR1 as SQVTM and CDR2 as ANQGSEA. DNA of the CDR3: TGCAGCGTTGAAGCTCCTCTTGCGGGACAGGGTGCCTACGAGCAGTGCTTC. It translates to CSVEAPLAGQGAYEQCF.

This clonotype occurred a few times. The rearrangement links TRBV11-2 to TRBJ2-6, with D perhaps matching TRBD1 or TRBD2 (5 bases each). In germline, CDR1 is SGHAT, CDR2 FQNNGV. The V end was cut by 3 bases, the J end by 4 bases, with 10 bases between. The CDR3 covers 15 residues. The CDR3: CASSLSGLGANVLTF. DNA of the CDR3: TGTGCCAGCAGCTTGTCGGGGCTGGGGGCCAACGTCCTGACTTTC.

This chain connects TRBV6-5 to TRBJ2-1; D tentatively fits TRBD1 or TRBD2 (5 bases each). Trimming left V 4 bases short and J 7 bases short, with 11 bases between. The length of the CDR3 is 13 residues. Germline V gene lookup returns CDR1 MNHEY and CDR2 SVGAGI. The CDR3 DNA follows: TGTGCCAGCAGTTGGAGCAGGGAGAATGAGCAGTTCTTC. This translates into CASSWSRENEQFF.

This clonotype was picked up many times. The chain combines TRBV20-1 with TRBJ1-1; 12 bases map to TRBD1. The CDR3 has 14 residues. With 6 bases clipped from V and 5 bases from J, the junction kept 7 bases outside the gene matches. Germline CDR1 and CDR2: DFQATT and SNEGSKA (reference sequence). The CDR3 loop reads CSASRDRGPTEAFF. As DNA, the CDR3 is TGCAGTGCAAGCCGGGACAGGGGGCCGACTGAAGCTTTCTTT.

The chain couples TRBV27 to TRBJ2-3; D is uncertain. The V gene's germline CDR1 is MNHEY and CDR2 SMNVEV (reference sequence). CDR3 length: 12 amino acids. V dropped 4 bases and J dropped 8 bases, with 10 bases sitting between them. The CDR3 is CASSSPYGTQYF. Here the CDR3 DNA reads TGTGCCAGCAGTTCCCCCTATGGTACGCAGTATTTT.

V is TRBV5-1 and J is TRBJ2-5; D is uncertain. Germline lookup yields CDR1 SGHRS and CDR2 YFSETQ. Trimming left V 9 bases short and J 5 bases short, with 17 bases between. The CDR3 is 13 residues long. This chain's CDR3 is CATRRRSGETQYF. The DNA of the CDR3 is TGCGCCACCCGACGACGGTCGGGTGAGACCCAGTACTTC.

The chain couples TRBV5-1 to TRBJ1-1, with a tentative D call TRBD1 (5 bases). The germline gives CDR1 SGHRS, CDR2 YFSETQ. V was clipped by 4 bases and J by 5 bases, with 12 bases between them. The CDR3 is 13 residues long. The CDR3 loop is CASSRDGMTEAFF. As DNA, the CDR3 is TGCGCCAGCAGCCGGGACGGGATGACTGAAGCTTTCTTT.

The CDR3 loop is CASSLDYSSYNEQFF. Here the CDR3 DNA reads TGTGCCAGCAGCCTAGACTACAGCTCCTACAATGAGCAGTTCTTC. The chain uses TRBV7-2 and TRBJ2-1, with D tentatively TRBD2 (5 bases). V lost 5 bases and J 0 bases, leaving 11 bases between the germline ends. Germline V gives CDR1 SGHTA, CDR2 FQGNSA. This CDR3 is 15 amino acids long.